The clone carrying this TCR beta chain was observed a few times. What it recognizes is unknown. Some clones are missing from TCRdb's copy, which holds only in-frame ones; the method was immunoSEQ multiplex PCR. The sample yields roughly 220,000 clones, over 60% seen once. The CDR3 is made up of 16 amino acids. From germline, CDR1 is MNHEY and CDR2 SMNVEV (reference sequence). V was cut by 5 bases and J by 0 bases, with 17 bases left in between. The data derive from a study of shared clonotypes between healthy human individuals. Regarding the study as a whole: With few donors, the genetic and exposure-history diversity represented was limited.

This receptor was obtained from a man under 40 in good health. The chain uses TRBV27 and TRBJ2-7; TRBD1 is a possible D gene (7 bases). The material sequenced was memory CD4+ T cells sorted from blood. As for subset: CD45RA-negative fraction. The CDR3 loop is CASSDYRGLNSYEQYF. In nucleotides, the CDR3 is TGTGCCAGCAGTGATTACAGGGGACTTAACTCCTACGAGCAGTACTTC.